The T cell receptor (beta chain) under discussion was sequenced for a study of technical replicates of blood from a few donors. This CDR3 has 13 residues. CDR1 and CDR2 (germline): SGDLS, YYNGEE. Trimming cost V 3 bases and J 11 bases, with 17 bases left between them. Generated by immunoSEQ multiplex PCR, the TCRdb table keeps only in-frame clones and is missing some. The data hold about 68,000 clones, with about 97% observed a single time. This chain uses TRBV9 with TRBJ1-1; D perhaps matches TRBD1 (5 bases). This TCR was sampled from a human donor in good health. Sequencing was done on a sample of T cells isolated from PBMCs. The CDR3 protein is CASSGGSLGGAFF. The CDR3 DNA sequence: TGTGCCAGCAGCGGGGGCTCCCTCGGGGGGGCTTTCTTT.